A single sample is the source of the 23 T cell receptor beta chains below, sequenced in a study of T cell responses to AZD1222 COVID-19 vaccine. Sequencing was performed with immunoSEQ multiplex PCR; in TCRdb, only in-frame clones are kept and a portion is missing. The sample lists some 30,000 clones; around 88% were seen once. The source material was peripheral blood, sampled on day 0 of AZD1222 vaccination. The receptor set was obtained from an adult in good health.

A few counts support this clone. The chain is built from TRBV19 and TRBJ1-5; tentatively, D is TRBD1 (6 bases). V lost 3 bases, J lost 9 bases, and 21 bases lay in between. In germline, CDR1 is LNHDA, CDR2 SQIVND (reference sequence). This CDR3 is 16 amino acids long. CDR3 coding DNA: TGTGCCAGTAGTATGGGGGGCCCGGGGGGAGTGTGGCCCCAGCATTTT. This translates into CASSMGGPGGVWPQHF. The whole variable domain, remainder taken from reference TRBV19 and TRBJ1-5, is DGGITQSPKYLFRKEGQNVTLSCEQNLNHDAMYWYRQDPGQGLRLIYYSQIVNDFQKGDIAEGYSVSREKKESFPLTVTSAQKNPTAFYLCASSMGGPGGVWPQHFGDGTRLSIL.

This clone was found once. This chain uses TRBV10-3 with TRBJ2-7; D is undetermined. The CDR3 contains 13 residues. Germline CDR1 is ENHRY and CDR2 is SYGVKD. The V end lost 2 bases, the J end lost 4 bases, and 9 bases lay between the germline ends. CDR3 DNA sequence: TGTGCCATCAGTGAGCATGGTGGGTACGAGCAGTACTTC. Translating it yields CAISEHGGYEQYF.

CDR3: CASSLGGNEKLFF. The CDR3 DNA is TGTGCCAGCAGCTTGGGGGGAAATGAAAAACTGTTTTTT. This chain connects TRBV5-8 to TRBJ1-4; D is uncertain. V was cut by 0 bases and J by 5 bases, with 5 bases left in between. The CDR3 consists of 13 residues. Germline V lookup: CDR1 SGHTS, CDR2 YDEGEE.

V gene TRBV11-2 combines with J gene TRBJ2-3; D might be TRBD2 (5 bases). Germline V gene data show CDR1 as SGHAT and CDR2 as FQNNGV. There are 18 residues in the CDR3. V lost 2 bases, J lost 2 bases, and 20 bases lay in between. The CDR3 region is CASSLPGSGGRTTDTQYF. CDR3 nucleotide sequence: TGTGCCAGCAGCTTACCGGGGTCGGGCGGAAGAACCACAGATACGCAGTATTTT. The variable domain in full, with the rest retrieved from reference TRBV11-2 and TRBJ2-3, is EAGVAQSPRYKIIEKRQSVAFWCNPISGHATLYWYQQILGQGPKLLIQFQNNGVVDDSQLPKDRFSAERLKGVDSTLKIQPAKLEDSAVYLCASSLPGSGGRTTDTQYFGPGTRLTVL.

This chain joins TRBV4-1 and TRBJ1-1, with 8 bases lining up with TRBD1. Germline lookup yields CDR1 MGHRA and CDR2 YSYEKL. The CDR3 contains 15 residues. The ends lost 0 bases at V and 5 bases at J; junction bases unmatched: 5. The CDR3, as DNA: TGCGCCAGCAGCCAAGATCTCAGGACAGGGACTGAAGCTTTCTTT. Encoded protein: CASSQDLRTGTEAFF.

The chain is built from TRBV7-9 and TRBJ2-1, with 8 nucleotides matching TRBD2. Germline values: CDR1 SEHNR, CDR2 FQNEAQ (reference sequence). V was pared by 5 bases and J by 7 bases, with 10 bases of the junction left unmatched. This CDR3 is built from 15 residues. CDR3 sequence reads: CASSQPGGALNEQFF. The CDR3, as DNA: TGTGCCAGCAGCCAACCCGGGGGGGCGTTGAATGAGCAGTTCTTC.

The CDR3 DNA follows: TGTGCCACCAGCAGAGCAGAATGGTTGGGGGCGCGGGATGAAAAACTGTTTTTT. Encoded protein: CATSRAEWLGARDEKLFF. The rearrangement links TRBV15 to TRBJ1-4, with D possibly TRBD1 on 6 matching bases. V shed 1 base and J shed 6 bases, with 21 bases lying between them. Germline loops: CDR1 LNHNV, CDR2 YYDKDF (reference sequence). CDR3 size: 18 residues.

In this sample, this clone turned up a few times. J is TRBJ2-1 and V is TRBV7-9, with TRBD1 identical over 7 bases. V trimming: 1 base; J trimming: 4 bases; junction bases outside the gene matches: 7. Germline CDR1 and CDR2: SEHNR and FQNEAQ (reference sequence). The CDR3 is 16 residues long. The CDR3 protein is CASSLEGSGGYNEQFF. DNA of the CDR3: TGTGCCAGCAGCTTAGAGGGGTCAGGGGGTTACAATGAGCAGTTCTTC.

The chain uses TRBV5-1 and TRBJ2-7; D could derive from TRBD1 or TRBD2 (6 bases each). The CDR3 runs 15 residues. V lost 3 bases and J lost 0, with 13 bases in between. Germline V CDR1 and CDR2: SGHRS, YFSETQ. CDR3 nucleotides: TGCGCCAGCAGCTGGGGGGCGGGGAGCTCCTACGAGCAGTACTTC. This sequence encodes CASSWGAGSSYEQYF.

The CDR3 is CASSGLGGSSYNEQFF. The CDR3 nucleotides are TGTGCCAGCAGCGGCCTGGGGGGTAGCTCCTACAATGAGCAGTTCTTC. V gene TRBV7-9 combines with J gene TRBJ2-1; tentative D call: TRBD2 (6 bases). Trimming removed 5 bases at V and 0 bases at J, with 14 bases between. Germline assignment: CDR1 SEHNR and CDR2 FQNEAQ (reference sequence). This CDR3 region has 16 residues.

This clone occurred once. The rearrangement joins TRBV10-3 to TRBJ2-7, with D maybe TRBD1 (5 bases). V dropped 0 bases and J dropped 0 bases, with 6 bases sitting between them. Germline CDR1 and CDR2: ENHRY and SYGVKD. The CDR3 is 14 amino acids. As DNA, the CDR3 is TGTGCCATCAGTGAGTCCAGGGCCTCCTACGAGCAGTACTTC. Its translation is CAISESRASYEQYF.

The chain links TRBV5-1 to TRBJ2-7; D call uncertain. V lost 0 bases and J 2 bases, leaving 12 bases between the germline ends. The CDR3 runs 15 residues. Germline loops: CDR1 SGHRS, CDR2 YFSETQ. The CDR3 bases are TGCGCCAGCAGCTTGGCCCACACGGGCCCCTACGAGCAGTACTTC. The encoded protein is CASSLAHTGPYEQYF.

This rearrangement joins TRBV5-1 to TRBJ2-3; either TRBD1 or TRBD2 may fit D (5 bases each). V lost 4 bases and J 2 bases, leaving 14 bases between the germline ends. Germline V gene lookup returns CDR1 SGHRS and CDR2 YFSETQ. The length of the CDR3 is 15 residues. CDR3 coding DNA: TGCGCCAGCAGCCCGCCTCGGGGCCCCACAGATACGCAGTATTTT. Translation gives CASSPPRGPTDTQYF. Based on the CDR3 plus reference TRBV5-1 and TRBJ2-3, the full variable domain is KAGVTQTPRYLIKTRGQQVTLSCSPISGHRSVSWYQQTPGQGLQFLFEYFSETQRNKGNFPGRFSGRQFSNSRSEMNVSTLELGDSALYLCASSPPRGPTDTQYFGPGTRLTVL.

This clone came up once. The V call is TRBV11-2, the J call TRBJ2-5, with no clear D. Trimming took off 1 base at V and 1 base at J, with 4 bases between the two ends. CDR1 and CDR2 from the germline V gene are SGHAT and FQNNGV. This CDR3 is 13 amino acids long. The CDR3 loop reads CASSLVVQETQYF. CDR3 DNA sequence: TGTGCCAGCAGCTTAGTCGTCCAAGAGACCCAGTACTTC.

The chain uses TRBV3-1 (or the pseudogene TRBV3-2) and TRBJ2-3; D could derive from TRBD1 or TRBD2 (5 bases each). With 6 bases removed from V and 3 bases from J, the gap between germline ends came to 10 bases. This CDR3 has 13 residues. The germline CDR1 and CDR2 sequences are LGHDT and YNNKEL (reference sequence). In DNA, the CDR3 is TGTGCCAGCAGTAAGAGGGGTACAGATACGCAGTATTTT. Its protein is CASSKRGTDTQYF.

The chain employs TRBV5-6 and TRBJ2-5; no definite D call. This CDR3 is built from 11 residues. V lost 0 bases and J 14 bases, leaving 11 bases between the germline ends. Germline values: CDR1 SGHDT, CDR2 YYEEEE. Here the CDR3 reads CASSLESVVYF. DNA for the CDR3: TGTGCCAGCAGCTTGGAATCTGTGGTTTACTTC.

The chain links TRBV18 to TRBJ1-1; unclear D gene. Per the germline V gene, CDR1 is KGHSH and CDR2 is LQKENI. Deletions cut 3 bases from V and 4 bases from J, with 18 bases between. The CDR3 is made up of 16 amino acids. The CDR3 region is CASSPFSTGDGTEAFF. CDR3 nucleotide sequence: TGTGCCAGCTCACCGTTTTCTACGGGAGACGGCACTGAAGCTTTCTTT.

This clone was recorded only once. The chain recombines TRBV15 with TRBJ1-4, with 8 bases matching TRBD1. Germline V gene sequence: CDR1 LNHNV, CDR2 YYDKDF (reference sequence). After removal of 1 base from V and 0 bases from J, the junction contained 1 base not matched to a gene. This CDR3 comprises 16 residues. The CDR3 DNA is TGTGCCACCAGCAGAGTACAGGGGGCAACTAATGAAAAACTGTTTTTT. It yields the protein CATSRVQGATNEKLFF.

V and J are TRBV3-1 (or the pseudogene TRBV3-2) and TRBJ1-1; tentative D call: TRBD1 (6 bases). CDR1 and CDR2 from the germline V gene are LGHDT and YNNKEL (reference sequence). The CDR3 length is 15 residues. V was shortened by 0 bases and J by 5 bases, with 13 bases between the two germline ends. The CDR3 here is CASSQDTGRGTEAFF. CDR3 nucleotide sequence: TGTGCCAGCAGCCAAGACACAGGGAGGGGTACTGAAGCTTTCTTT.

The chain uses TRBV9 and TRBJ2-1, with D perhaps matching TRBD1 or TRBD2 (6 bases each). This CDR3 has 16 amino acids. V shed 3 bases and J shed 0 bases, with 13 bases lying between them. The V gene's germline CDR1 is SGDLS and CDR2 YYNGEE. For the CDR3, the DNA is TGTGCCAGCAGCGGGGGGGCACCCAGCTCCTACAATGAGCAGTTCTTC. Residues: CASSGGAPSSYNEQFF.

The V and J genes are TRBV3-1 (or the pseudogene TRBV3-2) and TRBJ2-5; D may be TRBD2 (6 bases). The germline gives CDR1 LGHDT, CDR2 YNNKEL (reference sequence). This CDR3 has 16 amino acids. V lost 0 bases and J 0 bases, leaving 11 bases between the germline ends. CDR3 in amino acids: CASSQDSGGYQETQYF. The CDR3 nucleotides read TGTGCCAGCAGCCAAGATAGCGGCGGTTACCAAGAGACCCAGTACTTC.

This clone has a single count. The chain employs TRBV9 and TRBJ2-3, with TRBD2 matching 11 bases. This CDR3 is 16 amino acids long. V gave up 2 bases and J gave up 2 bases; unmatched junction bases: 4. The V gene's germline CDR1 is SGDLS and CDR2 YYNGEE. The CDR3 region is CASSVLAGGYTDTQYF. As DNA, the CDR3 is TGTGCCAGCAGCGTCCTAGCGGGGGGATACACAGATACGCAGTATTTT.

This clone was observed a few times. The V call is TRBV29-1, the J call TRBJ2-3; possibly TRBD2 for D (5 bases). The CDR3 consists of 13 residues. The V gene's germline CDR1 is SQVTM and CDR2 ANQGSEA. The V gene lost 3 bases and the J gene lost 4 bases, with 11 bases spanning the gap. The CDR3 reads CSVDRSGSDTQYF. In DNA form, the CDR3 reads TGCAGCGTTGATAGGTCGGGATCAGATACGCAGTATTTT.